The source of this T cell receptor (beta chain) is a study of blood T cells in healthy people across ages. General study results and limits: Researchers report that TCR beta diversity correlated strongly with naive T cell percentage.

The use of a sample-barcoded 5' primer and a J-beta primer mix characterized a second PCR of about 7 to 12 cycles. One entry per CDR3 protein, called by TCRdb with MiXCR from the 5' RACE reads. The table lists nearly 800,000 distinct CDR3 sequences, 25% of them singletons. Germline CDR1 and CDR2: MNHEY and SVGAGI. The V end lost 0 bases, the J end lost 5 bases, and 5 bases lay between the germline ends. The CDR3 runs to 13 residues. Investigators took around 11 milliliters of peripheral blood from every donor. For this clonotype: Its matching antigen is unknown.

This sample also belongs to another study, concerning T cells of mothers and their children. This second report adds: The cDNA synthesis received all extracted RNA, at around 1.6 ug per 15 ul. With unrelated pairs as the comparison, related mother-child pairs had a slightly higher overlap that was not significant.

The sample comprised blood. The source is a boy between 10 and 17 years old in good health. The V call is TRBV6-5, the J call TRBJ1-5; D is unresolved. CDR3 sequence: CASSYSADQPQHF. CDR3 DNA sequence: TGTGCCAGCAGTTACTCGGCCGATCAGCCCCAGCATTTT.